This T cell receptor (beta chain) was sequenced during a study of PD-1 blockade in classical Hodgkin lymphoma. Broader study findings: Diversity in CD4+ TCRs, unlike that measured in CD8+ TCRs, had risen significantly by C4D1.

Of note for this clone: Antigen specificity is unknown.

There was relapse after autologous stem cell transplantation in every patient, and there was variation in brentuximab vedotin exposure. Patients had relapsed/refractory classical Hodgkin lymphoma with complete response, partial response or progressive disease as best response. Measured with immunoSEQ multiplex PCR; TCRdb has only the in-frame clones, and not every one. Among some 30,000 clones, around 71% were seen once, and the ten largest hold over 2.5%. This CDR3 comprises 15 residues. The V and J ends lost 11 bases and 4 bases respectively, with 23 bases between them. Per the germline V gene, CDR1 is SEHNR and CDR2 is FQNEAQ (reference sequence).

The J gene is TRBJ1-2, the V gene TRBV7-9; D is possibly TRBD1 (6 bases). The clonotype originates from a human donor with classical Hodgkin lymphoma. The specimen was peripheral blood mononuclear cells (PBMCs), collected before the second cycle of nivolumab. The CDR3 nucleotides are TGTGCCCTCAGTGGGGGGAACAGGGAGATCTATGGCTACACCTTC. Residues: CALSGGNREIYGYTF.